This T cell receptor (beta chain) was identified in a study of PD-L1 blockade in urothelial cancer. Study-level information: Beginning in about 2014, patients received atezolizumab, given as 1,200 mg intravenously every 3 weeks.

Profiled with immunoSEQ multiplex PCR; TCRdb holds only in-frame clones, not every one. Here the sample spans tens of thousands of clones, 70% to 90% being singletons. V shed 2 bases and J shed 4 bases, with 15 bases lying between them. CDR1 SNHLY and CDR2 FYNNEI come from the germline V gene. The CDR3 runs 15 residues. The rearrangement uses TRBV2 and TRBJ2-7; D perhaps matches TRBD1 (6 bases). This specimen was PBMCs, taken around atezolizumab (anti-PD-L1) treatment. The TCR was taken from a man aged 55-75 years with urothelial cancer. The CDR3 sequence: CASSEPQGWGYEQYF. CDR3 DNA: TGTGCCAGCAGTGAACCACAGGGTTGGGGATACGAGCAGTACTTC.